The clone carrying this T cell receptor beta chain has more than one count but fewer than ten. The data belong to a study of CD8+ T cells in alopecia areata. For the study at large: Oral tofacitinib (5 to 10 mg twice daily) was administered to treated patients.

Germline CDR1 is MGHDK and CDR2 is SYGVNS. This CDR3 spans 14 amino acids. V lost 0 bases to trimming and J lost 5 bases, with 10 bases between them. Treatment reported: oral pan-JAK inhibitor, 5-10 mg twice daily. It was from PBMCs that CD4+ and CD8+ T cells were sorted. Following RNA extraction, reverse transcription yielded cDNA that acted as the sequencing template. Assay used: immunoSEQ multiplex PCR; TCRdb lists only in-frame clones, some missing. The data contain roughly 100,000 clones, about three fifths of them singletons. The specimen comprised CD8+ T cells sorted from blood, sampled between weeks 55 and 65, from a patient treated with tofacitinib. This sequence joins TRBV25-1 and TRBJ2-5; maybe TRBD2 (6 bases). This receptor was obtained from a human donor with alopecia areata. The CDR3 region has the DNA TGTGCCAGCAGTGAATATTTGGCGGGGGAGACCCAGTACTTC. It yields the protein CASSEYLAGETQYF.